The rows below give T cell receptor beta chains drawn from one sample of a study of a mutant IDH1 vaccine in newly diagnosed glioma. Only in-frame clones appear in the TCRdb table, and some are missing; sequencing was by immunoSEQ multiplex PCR. The profile shows about 21,000 clones, around nine tenths of them singletons. Their recognized antigens are unknown. Here the sequenced sample was PBMCs, taken from a glioma patient whose treatment included an IDH1 peptide vaccine. These receptor sequences come from a woman aged 40-49 years with glioma. Each CDR3 is given with its conserved first and last residue. A D gene is named only where the DNA matches it firmly. Rows give clone size only sometimes, using once, few, many, or a class for an expanded clone.

once,TRBD1,TRBV19,TRBJ1-3,CASSTRKDRADTIYF,TGTGCCAGTAGTACCCGAAAGGACAGGGCGGACACCATATATTTT
-,-,TRBV6-1,TRBJ1-5,CASSDPQPQHF,TGTGCCAGCAGTGATCCTCAGCCCCAGCATTTT
-,-,TRBV7-2,TRBJ1-5,CASSTQGGQPQHF,TGTGCCAGCAGCACGCAGGGAGGTCAGCCCCAGCATTTT
-,-,TRBV30,TRBJ1-5,CAWSTHFNQPQHF,TGTGCCTGGAGTACACACTTCAATCAGCCCCAGCATTTT
-,TRBD1,TRBV7-8,TRBJ2-7,CASSLAGTGTYEQYF,TGTGCCAGCAGCTTAGCAGGGACAGGGACCTACGAGCAGTACTTC
-,-,TRBV6-5,TRBJ1-2,CASSYAPRNGYTF,TGTGCCAGCAGTTACGCCCCCCGAAATGGCTACACCTTC
-,-,TRBV29-1,TRBJ1-2,CSVVAANYGYTF,TGCAGCGTTGTGGCAGCTAACTATGGCTACACCTTC
-,TRBD2,TRBV30,TRBJ2-1,CAWSRPPTSGMYNEQFF,TGTGCCTGGAGCCGCCCCCCGACTAGCGGAATGTACAATGAGCAGTTCTTC
once,TRBD1,TRBV6-6,TRBJ1-5,CASSRPGQGRNQPQHF,TGTGCCAGCAGCCGCCCGGGACAGGGACGGAATCAGCCCCAGCATTTT
-,-,TRBV4-2,TRBJ1-1,CASSQGGVNTEAFF,TGTGCCAGCAGCCAAGGAGGGGTGAACACTGAAGCTTTCTTT
-,-,TRBV19,TRBJ1-5,CASIQSRGGQPQHF,TGTGCCAGTATTCAATCCCGCGGGGGTCAGCCCCAGCATTTT
-,-,TRBV6-1,TRBJ2-2,CASGRGDTGELFF,TGTGCCAGCGGCAGAGGAGACACCGGGGAGCTGTTTTTT
few,TRBD2,TRBV12-5,TRBJ2-7,CASGILTSGYRPAEQYF,TGTGCTAGTGGTATCCTGACTAGCGGGTATCGGCCAGCCGAGCAGTACTTC
-,-,TRBV4-1,TRBJ2-5,CASSQGGAETQYF,TGCGCCAGCAGCCAAGGGGGGGCCGAGACCCAGTACTTC
-,TRBD2,TRBV12-5,TRBJ2-2,CASGLSITGTSNTGELFF,TGTGCTAGTGGTTTGAGCATCACCGGGACTAGCAACACCGGGGAGCTGTTTTTT
once,TRBD1,TRBV14,TRBJ1-2,CASSQEYRGPLSSGYTF,TGTGCCAGCAGCCAAGAGTACAGGGGGCCGCTAAGTTCTGGCTACACCTTC
-,TRBD1,TRBV2,TRBJ1-5,CASSGTGDQPQHF,TGTGCCAGCAGTGGGACAGGGGACCAGCCCCAGCATTTT
-,-,TRBV5-1,TRBJ1-4,CASSLTGYNEKLFF,TGCGCCAGCAGCTTGACAGGGTATAATGAAAAACTGTTTTTT
-,-,TRBV14,TRBJ2-7,CASSQGSAFRSYEQYF,TGTGCCAGCAGCCAAGGGTCAGCCTTTCGCTCCTACGAGCAGTACTTC
-,-,TRBV7-9,TRBJ2-7,CASSFTAGSYEQYF,TGTGCCAGCAGCTTCACGGCGGGATCCTACGAGCAGTACTTC
-,TRBD1,TRBV19,TRBJ2-4,CASRPTMTGGEGRNIQYF,TGTGCCAGTAGACCGACCATGACAGGGGGCGAGGGGAGGAACATTCAGTACTTC
-,TRBD1,TRBV20-1,TRBJ2-1,CSAKQGTEQFF,TGCAGTGCTAAACAGGGGACTGAGCAGTTCTTC
-,-,TRBV5-1,TRBJ2-5,CASSIGETQYF,TGCGCCAGCAGCATCGGGGAGACCCAGTACTTC
-,TRBD2,TRBV19,TRBJ2-2,CASSITSGRIGELFF,TGTGCCAGTAGTATAACTAGCGGGAGAATCGGGGAGCTGTTTTTT
-,-,TRBV7-8,TRBJ2-1,CASSPNRDSIKRQFF,TGTGCCAGCAGCCCCAACCGGGACTCTATCAAACGGCAGTTCTTC
-,TRBD1,TRBV19,TRBJ1-2,CASTSTGTGNGYTF,TGTGCCAGTACCTCAACCGGGACAGGGAATGGCTACACCTTC
-,-,TRBV19,TRBJ2-5,CASSMYGTYQETQYF,TGTGCCAGTAGTATGTATGGGACTTACCAAGAGACCCAGTACTTC
-,-,TRBV7-2,TRBJ1-6,CASSETARGPDSPLHF,TGTGCCAGCAGCGAGACGGCGCGAGGGCCGGATTCACCCCTCCACTTT
-,-,TRBV6-1,TRBJ2-5,CASSWREETQYF,TGTGCCAGCAGTTGGAGGGAAGAGACCCAGTACTTC
-,TRBD1,TRBV6-5,TRBJ2-7,CASSSTGIEQYF,TGTGCCAGCAGTTCGACAGGGATCGAGCAGTACTTC
-,TRBD1,TRBV28,TRBJ1-1,CASSFPGTGELEAFF,TGTGCCAGCAGTTTCCCCGGGACAGGGGAATTAGAAGCTTTCTTT
-,-,TRBV6-5,TRBJ1-2,CASRNRAHGYTF,TGTGCCAGCAGAAACAGGGCCCATGGCTACACCTTC
-,-,TRBV4-1,TRBJ1-1,CASSQDGPTETEAFF,TGCGCCAGCAGCCAAGACGGGCCGACAGAGACTGAAGCTTTCTTT
-,-,TRBV6-1,TRBJ1-1,CASSDRGGTEAFF,TGTGCCAGCAGTGACAGGGGCGGTACTGAAGCTTTCTTT
-,-,TRBV6-6,TRBJ2-6,CASSYYRGANVLTF,TGTGCCAGCAGTTATTACAGGGGGGCCAACGTCCTGACTTTC
-,TRBD2,TRBV5-1,TRBJ2-5,CASSNTGSREGETQYF,TGCGCCAGCAGCAACACAGGGAGCCGGGAGGGGGAGACCCAGTACTTC
-,-,TRBV19,TRBJ1-4,CASMWRGNEKLFF,TGTGCCAGTATGTGGAGGGGTAATGAAAAACTGTTTTTT
-,-,TRBV28,TRBJ1-2,CASKAANYGYTF,TGTGCCAGCAAGGCCGCTAACTATGGCTACACCTTC
-,-,TRBV6-5,TRBJ1-1,CASKGGPEAFF,TGTGCCAGCAAAGGGGGGCCTGAAGCTTTCTTT
-,-,TRBV7-9,TRBJ1-1,CASSLTGDTEAFF,TGTGCCAGCAGCTTAACGGGGGACACTGAAGCTTTCTTT
once,-,TRBV30,TRBJ2-1,CAWSVGLAISEQFF,TGTGCCTGGAGTGTTGGTCTAGCAATTTCTGAGCAGTTCTTC
-,TRBD1,TRBV9,TRBJ2-6,CASSVTDRGSTGANVLTF,TGTGCCAGCAGCGTCACAGACAGGGGGAGTACTGGGGCCAACGTCCTGACTTTC
-,TRBD2,TRBV4-1,TRBJ2-3,CASSRGTSGGRSTDTQYF,TGCGCCAGCAGCCGAGGGACTAGCGGGGGGAGAAGCACAGATACGCAGTATTTT
-,-,TRBV7-9,TRBJ2-5,CASSFRRDQETQYF,TGTGCCAGCAGCTTCAGGCGGGACCAAGAGACCCAGTACTTC
-,-,TRBV7-2,TRBJ2-7,CASSFAQYYEQYF,TGTGCCAGCAGCTTCGCACAGTACTACGAGCAGTACTTC
-,-,TRBV4-2,TRBJ2-1,CASSLTGTDNEQFF,TGTGCCAGCAGCCTTACGGGGACCGACAATGAGCAGTTCTTC
once,TRBD1,TRBV5-1,TRBJ1-2,CASSLGQGERLDYGYTF,TGCGCCAGCAGCTTGGGACAGGGAGAGAGGTTGGACTATGGCTACACCTTC
-,TRBD1,TRBV4-1,TRBJ2-3,CASSPTGTGGTDTQYF,TGCGCCAGCAGCCCCACGGGGACAGGGGGCACAGATACGCAGTATTTT
-,TRBD1,TRBV9,TRBJ2-7,CASSGQGAYEQYF,TGTGCCAGCAGTGGACAGGGAGCCTACGAGCAGTACTTC
few,-,TRBV27,TRBJ2-2,CASSSQNTGELFF,TGTGCCAGCAGTTCCCAGAACACCGGGGAGCTGTTTTTT
-,-,TRBV5-6,TRBJ2-5,CASSSAGGQETQYF,TGTGCCAGCAGCTCGGCCGGCGGACAAGAGACCCAGTACTTC
-,TRBD1,TRBV10-2,TRBJ2-7,CASSSLPPGQTYEQYF,TGCGCCAGCAGTTCACTTCCACCGGGACAGACCTACGAGCAGTACTTC
-,TRBD1,TRBV29-1,TRBJ2-2,CSAGTGHTGELFF,TGCAGTGCCGGGACAGGACACACCGGGGAGCTGTTTTTT
-,-,TRBV4-2,TRBJ2-7,CASSLRAREDEQYF,TGTGCCAGCAGCCTTAGGGCCAGGGAAGACGAGCAGTACTTC
-,-,TRBV2,TRBJ2-5,CASMSRAQGQETQYF,TGTGCCAGCATGTCCCGCGCCCAGGGGCAAGAGACCCAGTACTTC